The 14 T cell receptor beta chains reported below all come from one sample, sequenced in a study of shared clonotypes between healthy human individuals. This table comes from immunoSEQ multiplex PCR, and its TCRdb copy is limited to in-frame clones, with some not included. The sample comprises about 2.2 million clones, just over 90% of which are singletons, and about 1.7% rests with the top ten. CD8 cells classed as naive were CD45RO-negative and positively selected for CCR7, excluding terminally differentiated effector memory CD45RA+ cells. The source material was naive CD8+ T cells from PBMCs. The receptors shown here come from a man between 18 and 29 years old in good health. Some clones in this sample may be carry-over from other donors' samples.

This clone is a singleton in its sample. The V and J genes are TRBV9 and TRBJ2-7; 7 nucleotides align to TRBD1. V lost 4 bases to trimming and J lost 0 bases; unmatched junction nucleotides: 10. The CDR3 is 16 amino acids. Germline values: CDR1 SGDLS, CDR2 YYNGEE. CDR3 in DNA: TGTGCCAGCAGCCCATCTGGCAGGGGGTACTCCTACGAGCAGTACTTC. It codes for CASSPSGRGYSYEQYF.

This clone showed up just once. The V call is TRBV2, the J call TRBJ2-7; either TRBD1 or TRBD2 may supply D (5 bases each). The germline V and J ends were trimmed by 3 bases and 0 bases, with 21 bases remaining between them. Germline assignment: CDR1 SNHLY and CDR2 FYNNEI. There are 18 residues in the CDR3. The CDR3 nucleotides read TGTGCCAGCAGTGAGGGCAGGGAGCTTGGGTCAAGCTCCTACGAGCAGTACTTC. Protein sequence: CASSEGRELGSSSYEQYF.

The rearrangement joins TRBV7-8 to TRBJ2-3, with D hard to call. Trimming removed 1 base from V and 3 bases from J, with 2 bases in between. CDR1 is SGHVS and CDR2 is FQNEAQ in the germline V gene. The CDR3 sequence is 12 residues long. The CDR3 bases are TGTGCCAGCAGCTTAGAAACAGATACGCAGTATTTT. It yields the protein CASSLETDTQYF.

The gene calls are TRBV7-2 and TRBJ2-3; 8 bases agree with TRBD2. Germline V gives CDR1 SGHTA, CDR2 FQGNSA. Trimming cost V 5 bases and J 0 bases; bases outside gene matches: 4. The CDR3 runs to 15 residues. CDR3 nucleotides: TGTGCCAGCAGCCGTAGCGGGGCCAGCACAGATACGCAGTATTTT. Residues: CASSRSGASTDTQYF.

The chain links TRBV7-9 to TRBJ2-1; D uncertain. The CDR3 runs 14 residues. The germline gives CDR1 SEHNR, CDR2 FQNEAQ (reference sequence). V was trimmed by 5 bases and J by 5 bases, leaving 13 bases between them. CDR3 sequence: CASSPNQRDNEQFF. CDR3 sequence (DNA): TGTGCCAGCAGCCCCAATCAACGCGACAATGAGCAGTTCTTC. The full variable domain, rest sourced from reference TRBV7-9 and TRBJ2-1, is DTGVSQNPRHKITKRGQNVTFRCDPISEHNRLYWYRQTLGQGPEFLTYFQNEAQLEKSRLLSDRFSAERPKGSFSTLEIQRTEQGDSAMYLCASSPNQRDNEQFFGPGTRLTVL.

To note about this clone: This specimen includes other DNA sequences encoding the same CDR3. The gene calls are TRBV27 and TRBJ2-7; D is uncertain. CDR1 is MNHEY, CDR2 SMNVEV, per germline (reference sequence). The germline V and J ends were trimmed by 6 bases and 0 bases, with 6 bases remaining between them. The CDR3 is 12 residues long. The CDR3 sequence: CASRTASYEQYF. The CDR3 DNA reads as TGTGCCAGCAGAACAGCCTCCTACGAGCAGTACTTC.

V gene TRBV27 combines with J gene TRBJ1-1; D possibly corresponds to TRBD1 (6 bases). Germline V gene sequence: CDR1 MNHEY, CDR2 SMNVEV (reference sequence). The CDR3 totals 14 residues. The ends were cut back, 3 bases at V and 6 bases at J, with 14 bases in the middle. Here the CDR3 reads CASSFIGGAAEAFF. CDR3 DNA sequence: TGTGCCAGCAGTTTTATTGGGGGGGCGGCTGAAGCTTTCTTT.

V gene TRBV10-2 combines with J gene TRBJ1-2; D is unclear. V lost 10 bases and J lost 8, with 20 bases in between. The CDR3 runs to 13 residues. Germline CDR1 is WSHSY and CDR2 is SAAADI. CDR3 DNA: TGCGCCACCAGCCCCAAACATGACGGCGGCTACACCTTC. Amino acids: CATSPKHDGGYTF.

The rearrangement links TRBV7-9 to TRBJ2-1; D is uncertain. V was pared by 1 base and J by 14 bases, with 12 bases between. Per the germline V gene, CDR1 is SEHNR and CDR2 is FQNEAQ (reference sequence). The CDR3 covers 12 residues. CDR3 in DNA: TGTGCCAGCAGCTTAGGAGTCGGCGAGGAGTTCTTC. Translating gives CASSLGVGEEFF.

This sequence joins TRBV7-9 and TRBJ2-7; TRBD1 agrees at 7 bases. The CDR3 consists of 14 residues. CDR1 and CDR2 (germline): SEHNR, FQNEAQ (reference sequence). V lost 5 bases, J lost 2 bases, and 6 bases stayed unmatched. The chain's CDR3 is CASSQPGQPYEQYF. The CDR3 DNA is TGTGCCAGCAGCCAGCCGGGACAGCCCTACGAGCAGTACTTC.

The chain employs TRBV28 and TRBJ2-1; 8 bases line up with TRBD2. The V gene's germline CDR1 is MDHEN and CDR2 SYDVKM. Unmatched junction bases numbered 8, after V lost 4 bases and J lost 9 bases. The CDR3 is 14 amino acids. The CDR3 sequence is CASSSRLAFTEQFF. CDR3 bases: TGTGCCAGCAGTTCCCGACTAGCGTTTACTGAGCAGTTCTTC.

This clone is a singleton in its sample. V is TRBV7-8 and J is TRBJ1-5, with D hard to call. Germline CDR1 SGHVS, CDR2 FQNEAQ. The length of the CDR3 is 17 residues. V lost 0 bases and J lost 0, with 12 bases in between. The CDR3: CASSLAGSKYSNQPQHF. CDR3 DNA: TGTGCCAGCAGCTTAGCGGGGTCTAAGTATAGCAATCAGCCCCAGCATTTT.

The J gene is TRBJ2-7, the V gene TRBV9; possible D gene TRBD2, 5 bases. The CDR3 has 15 amino acids. The germline V gene encodes CDR1 SGDLS and CDR2 YYNGEE. Trimming took 4 bases from V and 2 from J, leaving 16 bases between them. The CDR3 bases are TGTGCCAGCAGCACCGGACTGCCGCCGACCTACGAGCAGTACTTC. It encodes CASSTGLPPTYEQYF.

The table lists this clone with a count of one. This chain connects TRBV19 to TRBJ2-1; 8 bases are shared with TRBD2. After removal of 5 bases from V and 6 bases from J, the junction contained 6 bases not matched to a gene. Germline V gene data show CDR1 as LNHDA and CDR2 as SQIVND (reference sequence). The CDR3 runs 14 residues. The CDR3 sequence: CASSHSGSLNEQFF. CDR3 DNA: TGTGCCAGTAGTCACAGCGGGAGTCTCAATGAGCAGTTCTTC.